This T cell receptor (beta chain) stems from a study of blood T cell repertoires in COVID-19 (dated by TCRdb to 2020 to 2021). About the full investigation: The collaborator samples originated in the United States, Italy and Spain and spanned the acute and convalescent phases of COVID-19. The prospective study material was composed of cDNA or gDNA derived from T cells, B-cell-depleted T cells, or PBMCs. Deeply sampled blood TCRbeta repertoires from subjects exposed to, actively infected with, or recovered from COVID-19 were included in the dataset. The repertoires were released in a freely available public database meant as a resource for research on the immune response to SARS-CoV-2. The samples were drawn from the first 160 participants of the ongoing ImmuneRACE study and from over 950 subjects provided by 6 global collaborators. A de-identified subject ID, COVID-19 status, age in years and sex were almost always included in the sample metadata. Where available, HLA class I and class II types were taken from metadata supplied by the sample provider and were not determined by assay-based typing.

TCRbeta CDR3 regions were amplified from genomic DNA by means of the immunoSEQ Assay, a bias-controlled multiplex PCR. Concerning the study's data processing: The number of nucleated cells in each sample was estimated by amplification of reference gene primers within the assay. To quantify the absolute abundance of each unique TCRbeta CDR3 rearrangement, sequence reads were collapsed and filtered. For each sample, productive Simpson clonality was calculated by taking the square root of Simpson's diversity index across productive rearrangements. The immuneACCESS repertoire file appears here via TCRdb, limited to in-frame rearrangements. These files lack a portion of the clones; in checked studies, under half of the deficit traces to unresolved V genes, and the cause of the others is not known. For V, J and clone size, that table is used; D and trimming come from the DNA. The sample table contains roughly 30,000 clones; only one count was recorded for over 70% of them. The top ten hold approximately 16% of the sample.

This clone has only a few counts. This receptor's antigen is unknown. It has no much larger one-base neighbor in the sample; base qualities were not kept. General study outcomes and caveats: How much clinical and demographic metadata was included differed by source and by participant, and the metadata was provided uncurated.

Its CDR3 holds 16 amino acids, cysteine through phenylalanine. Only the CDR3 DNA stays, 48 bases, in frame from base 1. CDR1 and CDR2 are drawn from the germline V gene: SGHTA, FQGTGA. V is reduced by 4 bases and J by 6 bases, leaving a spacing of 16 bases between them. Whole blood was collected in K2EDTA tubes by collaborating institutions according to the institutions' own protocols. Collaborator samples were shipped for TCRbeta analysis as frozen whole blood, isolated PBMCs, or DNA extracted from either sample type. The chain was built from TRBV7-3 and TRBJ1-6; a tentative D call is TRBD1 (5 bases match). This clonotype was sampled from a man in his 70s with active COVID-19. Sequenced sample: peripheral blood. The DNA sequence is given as TGTGCCAGCAGCTCAGCCCGGGCGCAGGGTAATTCACCCCTCCACTTT. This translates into CASSSARAQGNSPLHF.